The next 32 T cell receptor beta chains were all read from a single sample in a study of naive and memory T cell subsets. Both TRBC1 and TRBC2 were covered by a beta constant-region primer of two equimolar oligonucleotides. Four rounds of PCR amplified the ligated cDNA using nested alpha and beta constant-region primers plus SP2. Each CDR3 protein is one row after TCRdb ran MiXCR on the UMI-ligation and nested PCR reads. The sample has 95,000 to 150,000 distinct CDR3 sequences, 35% to 40% seen once. The sample consisted of central memory CD4+ T cells from blood. The receptors shown here come from a human donor in good health.

This clonotype has a handful of counts. V gene TRBV24-1 combines with J gene TRBJ1-5; 9 bases match TRBD1. The CDR3 totals 18 residues. Germline CDR1 and CDR2: KGHDR and SFDVKD. V shed 0 bases and J 0 bases; nucleotides not matched to a gene: 5. The CDR3 is CATSDLRGQGGSNQPQHF. CDR3 DNA: TGTGCCACCAGTGATTTGCGGGGACAGGGTGGTAGCAATCAGCCCCAGCATTTT.

The rearrangement uses TRBV10-2 and TRBJ2-7, with D possibly TRBD2 on 5 matching bases. Germline loops: CDR1 WSHSY, CDR2 SAAADI. There are 13 residues in the CDR3. Deletions cut 6 bases from V and 0 bases from J, with 9 bases between. CDR3: CASSDDYSYEQYF. CDR3 nucleotide sequence: TGCGCCAGCAGCGACGACTACTCCTACGAGCAGTACTTC.

This rearrangement joins TRBV29-1 to TRBJ2-1; tentatively, D is TRBD1 or TRBD2 (5 bases each). The V end was cut by 4 bases, the J end by 7 bases, with 14 bases between. Germline V gene data show CDR1 as SQVTM and CDR2 as ANQGSEA. CDR3 length: 13 amino acids. CDR3 amino acids: CSVGAGSGNEQFF. The CDR3 nucleotides read TGCAGCGTTGGGGCAGGGTCGGGGAATGAGCAGTTCTTC.

V gene TRBV30 combines with J gene TRBJ2-7; 7 nucleotides agree with TRBD1. This CDR3 is built from 13 residues. With V trimmed by 3 bases and J by 2 bases, 4 bases remained unmatched. Germline CDR1 reads GTSNPN; CDR2 reads SVGIG (reference sequence). The CDR3 DNA sequence: TGTGCCTGGAGCGCCGACAGGGCCTACGAGCAGTACTTC. Residues: CAWSADRAYEQYF.

This clonotype was counted many times. The gene calls are TRBV10-1 and TRBJ2-7, with D possibly matching TRBD1 (6 bases). The ends were cut back, 2 bases at V and 3 bases at J, with 11 bases in the middle. The CDR3 extends over 14 amino acids. Germline CDR1 reads WNHNN; CDR2 reads SYGVQD (reference sequence). The CDR3 sequence: CASSEGGQLYEQYF. CDR3 sequence (DNA): TGCGCCAGCAGTGAGGGGGGACAACTCTACGAGCAGTACTTC.

Ten or more counts support this clonotype. The rearrangement joins TRBV7-2 to TRBJ2-1; D is ambiguous. Per germline, CDR1 SGHTA and CDR2 FQGNSA. This CDR3 is 16 amino acids long. Deletions cut 5 bases from V and 5 bases from J, with 19 bases between. This chain's CDR3 is CASSESPSSRDNEQFF. The CDR3 coding sequence is TGTGCCAGCAGCGAATCCCCCTCGAGTCGGGACAATGAGCAGTTCTTC.

This clonotype was detected only a few times. The chain joins TRBV7-6 to TRBJ2-1, with D possibly TRBD2 on 6 matching bases. Germline CDR1 and CDR2: SGHVS and FNYEAQ. Trimming shortened V by 1 base and J by 6 bases, and 10 bases separated the two germline ends. CDR3 length: 14 amino acids. CDR3 amino acids: CASSLEGGTNEQFF. In nucleotides, the CDR3 is TGTGCCAGCAGCTTAGAAGGCGGGACCAATGAGCAGTTCTTC.

This chain joins TRBV28 and TRBJ2-7; D might be TRBD1 or TRBD2, each matching 6 bases. The V end was cut by 2 bases, the J end by 0 bases, with 11 bases between. Germline V gene sequence: CDR1 MDHEN, CDR2 SYDVKM. This CDR3 has 15 residues. The CDR3 coding sequence is TGTGCCAGCAGTTTAGGAGGGACAACCTCCTACGAGCAGTACTTC. Amino acids: CASSLGGTTSYEQYF. Complete variable domain (other parts from reference TRBV28 and TRBJ2-7): DVKVTQSSRYLVKRTGEKVFLECVQDMDHENMFWYRQDPGLGLRLIYFSYDVKMKEKGDIPEGYSVSREKKERFSLILESASTNQTSMYLCASSLGGTTSYEQYFGPGTRLTVT.

The chain employs TRBV12-3 or TRBV12-4 and TRBJ1-5, with D perhaps TRBD1 (6 bases). The CDR3 extends over 15 amino acids. Trimming cost V 5 bases and J 4 bases, with 15 bases left between them. The CDR3 DNA follows: TGTGCCAGCAGTCAGACCCTGCAGGGGAATCAGCCCCAGCATTTT. Translation gives CASSQTLQGNQPQHF.

This clonotype was detected a few times. The chain joins TRBV4-3 to TRBJ2-1; D tentatively reads TRBD1 or TRBD2 (6 bases each). CDR1 and CDR2 (germline): LGHNA, YSLEER. The CDR3 spans 17 residues. V lost 0 bases to trimming and J lost 1 base, with 13 bases between them. CDR3 in amino acids: CASSQDPGARSYNEQFF. The CDR3 DNA reads TGCGCCAGCAGCCAAGATCCGGGGGCTAGGTCCTACAATGAGCAGTTCTTC.

The chain has TRBV28 and TRBJ2-1; D might be TRBD1 or TRBD2, each matching 5 bases. This CDR3 is 15 amino acids long. Trimming removed 4 bases from V and 15 bases from J, with 25 bases in between. Per germline, CDR1 MDHEN and CDR2 SYDVKM. The CDR3 DNA is TGTGCCAGCAGTTCCTCCGGGACCCAACGTGATCTGCCGTTCTTC. Translated, it gives CASSSSGTQRDLPFF.

The chain combines TRBV19 with TRBJ2-1, with TRBD2 matching over 7 bases. This CDR3 is built from 14 residues. With 3 bases clipped from V and 8 bases from J, the junction kept 7 bases outside the gene matches. Germline V gene data show CDR1 as LNHDA and CDR2 as SQIVND (reference sequence). The CDR3 bases are TGTGCCAGTAGTATTCGGGACTATGTTCATGAGCAGTTCTTC. Amino acid sequence: CASSIRDYVHEQFF.

This clonotype was seen a few times. This chain links TRBV4-1 with TRBJ2-1, with a possible D match to TRBD2 (6 bases). V was shortened by 0 bases and J by 9 bases, with 6 bases between the two germline ends. The length of the CDR3 is 12 residues. Germline V lookup: CDR1 MGHRA, CDR2 YSYEKL. In nucleotides, the CDR3 is TGCGCCAGCAGCCAAGAGGGGGGTGAGCAGTTCTTC. Encoded protein: CASSQEGGEQFF.

The rearrangement links TRBV4-2 to TRBJ1-6; D ambiguous. This CDR3 is built from 16 residues. Germline assignment: CDR1 LGHNA and CDR2 YNFKEQ. Trimming left V 0 bases short and J 11 bases short, with 17 bases between. The CDR3 nucleotides read TGTGCCAGCAGCCAAGATGTCAGTTCTCTATTCACACCCCTCCACTTT. Translating it yields CASSQDVSSLFTPLHF.

Only a few counts were recorded for this clonotype. This chain links TRBV20-1 with TRBJ1-5, with D hard to call. Germline V gene lookup returns CDR1 DFQATT and CDR2 SNEGSKA (reference sequence). The CDR3 has 15 residues. V lost 5 bases and J lost 1, with 15 bases in between. The CDR3 reads CSARREGRSNQPQHF. In nucleotides, the CDR3 is TGCAGTGCTCGCCGGGAGGGCCGGAGCAATCAGCCCCAGCATTTT.

This clonotype was seen a few times. The gene calls are TRBV28 and TRBJ1-1; D is uncertain. CDR1 MDHEN and CDR2 SYDVKM come from the germline V gene. With 5 bases removed from V and 4 bases from J, the gap between germline ends came to 17 bases. This CDR3 is built from 15 residues. CDR3 amino acids: CASSGFSIQGTEAFF. For the CDR3, the DNA is TGTGCCAGCAGTGGGTTCAGCATCCAAGGCACTGAAGCTTTCTTT.

This chain connects TRBV5-1 to TRBJ2-5; 7 bases match TRBD1. Per the germline V gene, CDR1 is SGHRS and CDR2 is YFSETQ. This CDR3 has 14 amino acids. V was clipped by 4 bases and J by 2 bases; unmatched bases: 5. The chain's CDR3 is CASSIQGPQETQYF. In nucleotides, the CDR3 is TGCGCCAGCAGCATACAGGGGCCGCAAGAGACCCAGTACTTC.

CDR3 sequence reads: CASSVTSGRADTQYF. For the CDR3, the DNA is TGTGCCAGCAGCGTAACTAGCGGGAGGGCAGATACGCAGTATTTT. The rearrangement uses TRBV9 and TRBJ2-3; 13 nucleotides agree with TRBD2. This CDR3 contains 15 residues. Trimming took 1 base from V and 4 from J; bases not matched to a gene: 0. Germline V gives CDR1 SGDLS, CDR2 YYNGEE.

This clonotype was counted at least ten times. The chain has TRBV3-1 and TRBJ1-2, with no clear D. CDR1 and CDR2 from the germline V gene are LGHDT and YNNKEL (reference sequence). The germline V and J ends were trimmed by 5 bases and 8 bases, with 12 bases remaining between them. This CDR3 has 12 residues. Written as DNA, the CDR3 is TGTGCCAGCAGCTGGTTCGCTCGCGGCTACACCTTC. This sequence encodes CASSWFARGYTF. The full variable domain, rest sourced from reference TRBV3-1 and TRBJ1-2, is DTAVSQTPKYLVTQMGNDKSIKCEQNLGHDTMYWYKQDSKKFLKIMFSYNNKELIINETVPNRFSPKSPDKAHLNLHINSLELGDSAVYFCASSWFARGYTFGSGTRLTVV.

CDR3 coding DNA: TGTGCCAGCAGCCAAGAATGGTGGGCTAGCGGGGACAATGAGCAGTTCTTC. Translated: CASSQEWWASGDNEQFF. This rearrangement joins TRBV3-1 to TRBJ2-1; TRBD2 matches 9 bases. Germline loops: CDR1 LGHDT, CDR2 YNNKEL (reference sequence). The junction had 8 bases not matched to a gene; V was cut back by 0 bases and J by 5 bases. CDR3 length: 17 amino acids.

The genes are TRBV5-4 and TRBJ1-2; the match to TRBD1 covers 9 bases. This CDR3 contains 14 residues. From germline, CDR1 is SGHNT and CDR2 YYREEE (reference sequence). V shed 4 bases and J 8 bases; nucleotides not matched to a gene: 9. The CDR3 DNA reads as TGTGCCAGCAGCCGTGGATTCACAGGGGGCGGCTACACCTTC. This translates into CASSRGFTGGGYTF.

This clonotype has more than one count but fewer than ten. The V and J genes are TRBV19 and TRBJ2-1, with 12 bases fitting TRBD2. J was trimmed by 6 bases and V by 6 bases; bases with no gene match: 12. Germline V gene lookup returns CDR1 LNHDA and CDR2 SQIVND (reference sequence). This CDR3 has 17 residues. The CDR3 region has the DNA TGTGCCAGTAGAAAGACTAGCGGGAGATTCGAGTTCAATGAGCAGTTCTTC. Protein: CASRKTSGRFEFNEQFF.

This chain connects TRBV6-5 to TRBJ2-3, with 7 bases matching TRBD2. In germline, CDR1 is MNHEY, CDR2 SVGAGI. This CDR3 comprises 18 residues. Germline trimming cut 2 bases from V and 1 base from J; bases unmatched to any gene: 12. CDR3 DNA: TGTGCCAGCAGTTACGGAAAACGGAAGCGGGATGGCACAGATACGCAGTATTTT. It yields the protein CASSYGKRKRDGTDTQYF.

This rearrangement joins TRBV20-1 to TRBJ2-6; unclear D gene. The germline V gene has CDR1 DFQATT and CDR2 SNEGSKA (reference sequence). V gave up 1 base and J gave up 1 base, with 8 bases separating them. CDR3 size: 15 residues. CDR3 DNA: TGCAGTGCTAGAGCTCCGCCTTCTGGGGCCAACGTCCTGACTTTC. It encodes CSARAPPSGANVLTF.

This chain joins TRBV6-2 or TRBV6-3 and TRBJ2-1, with D hard to call. The ends were cut back, 7 bases at V and 0 bases at J, with 13 bases in the middle. Germline-derived CDR1 and CDR2 are MNHEY and SVGEGT. The CDR3 extends over 15 amino acids. This chain's CDR3 is CASTHNSPSYNEQFF. The CDR3 DNA is TGTGCCAGCACACATAACAGCCCCTCCTACAATGAGCAGTTCTTC.

This clonotype was counted a single time. V is TRBV5-1 and J is TRBJ2-5; D gene ambiguous. The CDR3 runs to 14 residues. CDR1 and CDR2 from the germline V gene are SGHRS and YFSETQ. The V gene lost 2 bases and the J gene lost 2 bases, with 10 bases spanning the gap. The CDR3 protein is CASSFVWEQETQYF. In DNA form, the CDR3 reads TGCGCCAGCAGCTTTGTATGGGAACAAGAGACCCAGTACTTC.

V gene TRBV28 combines with J gene TRBJ2-3; 7 bases align to TRBD1. The V segment lost 7 bases and the J segment 1 base; nucleotides outside the gene matches: 11. Per the germline V gene, CDR1 is MDHEN and CDR2 is SYDVKM. This CDR3 is 16 amino acids long. CDR3 residues: CASTEESDRGTDTQYF. CDR3 DNA: TGTGCCAGCACCGAAGAGAGCGACAGGGGCACAGATACGCAGTATTTT.

The chain couples TRBV7-9 to TRBJ2-2; D possibly corresponds to TRBD2 (6 bases). Between the trimmed V and J ends, which lost 4 bases and 1 base, there was a span of 16 bases. CDR3 length equals 17 residues. CDR1 and CDR2 from the germline V gene are SEHNR and FQNEAQ (reference sequence). CDR3 nucleotide sequence: TGTGCCAGCAGCTCACCCTCCGGGGGACTGAACACCGGGGAGCTGTTTTTT. Residues: CASSSPSGGLNTGELFF.

The chain couples TRBV4-2 to TRBJ1-5, with TRBD1 matching 7 bases. CDR1 is LGHNA and CDR2 is YNFKEQ in the germline V gene. This CDR3 has 16 amino acids. With V trimmed by 1 base and J by 4 bases, 7 bases remained unmatched. The DNA for the CDR3 is TGTGCCAGCAGCCAAGCCCCCGCACAGGGGAATCAGCCCCAGCATTTT. Translated, it gives CASSQAPAQGNQPQHF.

The J gene is TRBJ2-7, the V gene TRBV28; TRBD2 might be the D (6 bases). The CDR3 totals 14 residues. Trimming removed 7 bases at V and 2 bases at J, with 15 bases between. Germline CDR1 MDHEN, CDR2 SYDVKM. The CDR3 loop is CASTSGGVAYEQYF. The CDR3 DNA follows: TGTGCCAGCACCTCCGGCGGGGTGGCCTACGAGCAGTACTTC.

The V gene is TRBV12-3 or TRBV12-4, the J gene TRBJ1-2, with a weak D call TRBD1 (6 bases). The CDR3 covers 14 residues. Trimming took 3 bases from V and 1 from J, leaving 9 bases between them. The DNA of the CDR3 is TGTGCCAGCAGTTTCGACAGGAATAACTATGGCTACACCTTC. It codes for CASSFDRNNYGYTF.

This chain links TRBV20-1 with TRBJ2-3, with TRBD2 matching over 10 bases. This CDR3 region has 18 residues. CDR1 is DFQATT and CDR2 is SNEGSKA in the germline V gene (reference sequence). J gave up 4 bases and V 2 bases, and 15 bases lay outside the gene matches. CDR3 loop: CSARPYSGRSLVADTQYF. In DNA, the CDR3 is TGCAGTGCTAGACCCTATAGCGGGAGGTCCCTTGTAGCAGATACGCAGTATTTT.